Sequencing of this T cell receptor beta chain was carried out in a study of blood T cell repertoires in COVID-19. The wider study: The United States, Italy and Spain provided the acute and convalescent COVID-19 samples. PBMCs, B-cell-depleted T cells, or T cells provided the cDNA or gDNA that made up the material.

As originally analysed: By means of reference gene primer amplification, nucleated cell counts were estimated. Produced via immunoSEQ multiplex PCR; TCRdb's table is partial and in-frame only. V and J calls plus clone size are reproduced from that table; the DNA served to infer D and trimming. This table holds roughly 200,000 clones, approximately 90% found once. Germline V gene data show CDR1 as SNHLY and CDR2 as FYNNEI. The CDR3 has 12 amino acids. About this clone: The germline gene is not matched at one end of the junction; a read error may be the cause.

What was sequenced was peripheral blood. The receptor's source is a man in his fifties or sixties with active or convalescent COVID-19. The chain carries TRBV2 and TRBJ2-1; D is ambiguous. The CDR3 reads CASRLQYSEQFF. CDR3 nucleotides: TGTGCCAGCAGACTCCAGTACAGTGAGCAGTTCTTC.